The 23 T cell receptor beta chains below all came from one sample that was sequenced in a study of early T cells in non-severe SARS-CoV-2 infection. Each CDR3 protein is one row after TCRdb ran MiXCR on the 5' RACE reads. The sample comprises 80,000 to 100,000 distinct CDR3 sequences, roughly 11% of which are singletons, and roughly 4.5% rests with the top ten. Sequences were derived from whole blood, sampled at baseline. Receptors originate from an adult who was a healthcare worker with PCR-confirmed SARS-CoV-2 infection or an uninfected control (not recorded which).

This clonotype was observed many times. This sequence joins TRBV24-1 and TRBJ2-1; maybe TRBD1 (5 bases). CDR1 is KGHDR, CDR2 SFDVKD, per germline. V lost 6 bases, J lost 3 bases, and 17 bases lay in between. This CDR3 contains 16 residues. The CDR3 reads CATSSQGPGGYNEQFF. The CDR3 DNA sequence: TGTGCCACCAGTAGCCAGGGTCCGGGCGGCTACAATGAGCAGTTCTTC.

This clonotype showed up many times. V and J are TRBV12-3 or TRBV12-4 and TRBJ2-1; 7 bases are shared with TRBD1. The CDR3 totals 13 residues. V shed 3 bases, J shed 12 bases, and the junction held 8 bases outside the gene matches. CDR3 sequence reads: CASSFTGQAGQFF. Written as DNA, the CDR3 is TGTGCCAGCAGTTTTACCGGACAGGCCGGGCAGTTCTTC.

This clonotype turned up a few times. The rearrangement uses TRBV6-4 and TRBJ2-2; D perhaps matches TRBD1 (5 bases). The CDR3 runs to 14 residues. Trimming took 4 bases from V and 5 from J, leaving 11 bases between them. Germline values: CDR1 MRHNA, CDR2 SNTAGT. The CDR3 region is CASSVEGATGELFF. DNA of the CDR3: TGTGCCAGCAGTGTCGAAGGGGCGACCGGGGAGCTGTTTTTT.

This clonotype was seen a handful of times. CDR3 nucleotide sequence: TGCGCCAGCAGTGAGTCGGGAAGCTCCTCAGGTCGGGGGCGAGCTTTCTTT. Encoded protein: CASSESGSSSGRGRAFF. The gene calls are TRBV10-1 and TRBJ1-1; maybe TRBD1 (6 bases). Trimming shortened V by 0 bases and J by 10 bases, and 24 bases separated the two germline ends. CDR3 size: 17 residues. In germline, CDR1 is WNHNN, CDR2 SYGVQD (reference sequence).

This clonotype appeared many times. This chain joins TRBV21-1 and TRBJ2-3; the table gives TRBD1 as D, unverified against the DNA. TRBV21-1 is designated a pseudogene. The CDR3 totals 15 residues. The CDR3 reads CASSKVGGPADTQYF. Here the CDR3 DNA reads TGTGCCAGCAGCAAAGTAGGGGGTCCCGCAGATACGCAGTATTTT.

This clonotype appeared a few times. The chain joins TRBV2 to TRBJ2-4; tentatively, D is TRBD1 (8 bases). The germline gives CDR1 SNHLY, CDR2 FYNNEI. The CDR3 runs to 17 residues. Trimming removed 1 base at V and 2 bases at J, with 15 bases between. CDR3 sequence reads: CASSEGQGRGTKNIQYF. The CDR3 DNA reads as TGTGCCAGCAGTGAAGGACAGGGGCGGGGGACCAAAAACATTCAGTACTTC.

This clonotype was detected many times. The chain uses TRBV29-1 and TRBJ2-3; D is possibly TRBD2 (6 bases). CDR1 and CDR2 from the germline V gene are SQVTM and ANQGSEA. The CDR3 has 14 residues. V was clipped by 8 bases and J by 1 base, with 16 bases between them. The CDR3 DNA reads TGCAGCTTCCGGGAGTACGTAGGCACAGATACGCAGTATTTT. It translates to CSFREYVGTDTQYF.

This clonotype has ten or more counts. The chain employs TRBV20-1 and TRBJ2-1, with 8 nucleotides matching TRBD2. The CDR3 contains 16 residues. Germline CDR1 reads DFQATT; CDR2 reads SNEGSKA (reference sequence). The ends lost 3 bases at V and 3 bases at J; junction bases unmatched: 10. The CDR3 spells CSASALAGLIYNEQFF. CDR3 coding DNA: TGCAGTGCTAGTGCGCTAGCGGGCCTTATCTACAATGAGCAGTTCTTC.

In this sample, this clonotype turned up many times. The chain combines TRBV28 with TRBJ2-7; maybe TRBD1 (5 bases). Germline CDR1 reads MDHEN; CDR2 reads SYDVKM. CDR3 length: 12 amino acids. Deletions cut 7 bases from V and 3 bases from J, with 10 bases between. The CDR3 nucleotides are TGTGCCAGCAATTCTAGGGGCTACGAGCAGTACTTC. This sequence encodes CASNSRGYEQYF.

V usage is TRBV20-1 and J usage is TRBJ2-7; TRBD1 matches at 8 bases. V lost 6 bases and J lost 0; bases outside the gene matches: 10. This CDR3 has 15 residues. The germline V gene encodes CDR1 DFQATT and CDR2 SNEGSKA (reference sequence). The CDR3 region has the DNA TGCAGTGCCAGAATTGGACAGGGAGCCTCCTACGAGCAGTACTTC. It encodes CSARIGQGASYEQYF.

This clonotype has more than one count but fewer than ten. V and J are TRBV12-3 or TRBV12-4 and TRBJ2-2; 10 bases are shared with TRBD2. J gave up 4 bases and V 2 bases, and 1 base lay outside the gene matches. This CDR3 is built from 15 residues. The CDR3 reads CASSLRTSGTGELFF. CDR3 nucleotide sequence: TGTGCCAGCAGTTTAAGGACTAGCGGCACCGGGGAGCTGTTTTTT.

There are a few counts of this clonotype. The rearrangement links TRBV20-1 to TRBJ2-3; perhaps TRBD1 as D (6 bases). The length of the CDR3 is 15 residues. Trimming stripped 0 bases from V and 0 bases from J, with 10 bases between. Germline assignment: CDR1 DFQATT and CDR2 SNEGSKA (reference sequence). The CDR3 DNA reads TGCAGTGCTAGAGATGGGGGACAAAGCACAGATACGCAGTATTTT. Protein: CSARDGGQSTDTQYF.

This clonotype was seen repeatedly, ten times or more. This CDR3 is CASSPPLGRASYEQYF. In DNA form, the CDR3 reads TGTGCCAGCAGTCCCCCCCTGGGCAGGGCATCCTACGAGCAGTACTTC. The chain joins TRBV6-5 to TRBJ2-7; a possible D gene is TRBD1 (5 bases). The germline gives CDR1 MNHEY, CDR2 SVGAGI. Trimming left V 5 bases short and J 1 base short, with 18 bases between. The CDR3 sequence is 16 residues long.

The CDR3 DNA reads TGTGAACCGGACAAATTTGGAAACACCATATATTTT. Encoded protein: CEPDKFGNTIYF. V is TRBV9 and J is TRBJ1-3; TRBD1 might be the D (5 bases). Per germline, CDR1 SGDLS and CDR2 YYNGEE. The CDR3 is 12 residues long.

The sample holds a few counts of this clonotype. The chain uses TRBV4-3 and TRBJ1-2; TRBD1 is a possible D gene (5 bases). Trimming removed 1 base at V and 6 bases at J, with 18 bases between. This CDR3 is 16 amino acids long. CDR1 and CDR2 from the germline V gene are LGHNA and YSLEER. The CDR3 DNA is TGCGCCAGCAGCCAAGCCATTTCCAGGGTGGTCCATGGCTACACCTTC. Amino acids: CASSQAISRVVHGYTF.

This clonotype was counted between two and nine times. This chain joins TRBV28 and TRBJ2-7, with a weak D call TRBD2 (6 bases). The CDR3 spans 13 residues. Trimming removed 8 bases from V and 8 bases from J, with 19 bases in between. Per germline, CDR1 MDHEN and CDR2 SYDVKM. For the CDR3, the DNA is TGTGCCAGCCTGGATACGGGGGAAAATAAGCAGTACTTC. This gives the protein CASLDTGENKQYF.

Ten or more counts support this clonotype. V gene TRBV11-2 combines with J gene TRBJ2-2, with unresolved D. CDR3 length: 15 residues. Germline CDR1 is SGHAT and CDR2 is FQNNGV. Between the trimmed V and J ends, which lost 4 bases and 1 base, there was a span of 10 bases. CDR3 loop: CASSYSAQNTGELFF. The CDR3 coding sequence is TGTGCCAGCAGCTACTCGGCCCAGAACACCGGGGAGCTGTTTTTT.

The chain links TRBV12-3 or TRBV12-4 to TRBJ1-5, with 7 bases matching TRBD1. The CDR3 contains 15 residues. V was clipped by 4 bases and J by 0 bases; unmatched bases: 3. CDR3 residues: CASSWGTASNQPQHF. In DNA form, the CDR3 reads TGTGCCAGCAGTTGGGGGACAGCTAGCAATCAGCCCCAGCATTTT.

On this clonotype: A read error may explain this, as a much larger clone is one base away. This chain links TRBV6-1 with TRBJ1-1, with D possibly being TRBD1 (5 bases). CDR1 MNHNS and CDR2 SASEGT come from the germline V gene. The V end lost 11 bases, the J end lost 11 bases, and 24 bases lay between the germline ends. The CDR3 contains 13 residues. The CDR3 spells CAGGARSLVDAFF. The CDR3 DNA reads TGTGCCGGAGGGGCAAGATCTTTAGTTGATGCTTTCTTT.

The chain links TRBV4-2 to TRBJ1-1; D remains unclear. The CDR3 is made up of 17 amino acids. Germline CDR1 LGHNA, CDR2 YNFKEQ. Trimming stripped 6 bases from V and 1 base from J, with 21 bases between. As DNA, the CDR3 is TGTGCCAGCAGTCAACACTACCGGACGGCAACGAACACTGAAGCTTTCTTT. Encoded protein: CASSQHYRTATNTEAFF.

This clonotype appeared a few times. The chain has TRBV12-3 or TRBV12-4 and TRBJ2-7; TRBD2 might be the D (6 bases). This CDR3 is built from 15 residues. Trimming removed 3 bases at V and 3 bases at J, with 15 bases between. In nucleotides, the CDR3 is TGTGCCAGCAGTTTTTACAACACCGGGGGCTACGAGCAGTACTTC. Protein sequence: CASSFYNTGGYEQYF.

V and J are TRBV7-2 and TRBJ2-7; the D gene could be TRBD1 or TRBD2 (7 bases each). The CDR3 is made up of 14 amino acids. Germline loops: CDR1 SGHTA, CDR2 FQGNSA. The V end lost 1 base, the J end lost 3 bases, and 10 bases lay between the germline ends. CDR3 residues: CASSLERDSYEQYF. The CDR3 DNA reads TGTGCCAGCAGCTTAGAGCGGGACAGCTACGAGCAGTACTTC.

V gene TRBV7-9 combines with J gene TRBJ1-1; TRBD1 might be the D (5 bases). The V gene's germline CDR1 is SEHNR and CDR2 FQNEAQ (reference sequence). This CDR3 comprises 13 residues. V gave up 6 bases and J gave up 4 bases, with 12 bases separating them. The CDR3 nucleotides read TGTGCCAGCAGTGGCAGGGAGGGCACTGAAGCTTTCTTT. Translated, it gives CASSGREGTEAFF.